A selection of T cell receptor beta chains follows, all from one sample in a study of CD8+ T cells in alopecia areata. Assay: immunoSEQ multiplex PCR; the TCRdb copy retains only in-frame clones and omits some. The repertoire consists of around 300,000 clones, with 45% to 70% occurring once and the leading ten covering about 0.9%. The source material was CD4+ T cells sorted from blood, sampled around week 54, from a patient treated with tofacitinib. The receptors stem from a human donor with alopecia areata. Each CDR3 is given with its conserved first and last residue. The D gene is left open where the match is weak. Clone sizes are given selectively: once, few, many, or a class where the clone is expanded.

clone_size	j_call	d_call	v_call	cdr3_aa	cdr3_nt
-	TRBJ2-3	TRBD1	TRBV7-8	CASSHDRGIADTQYF	TGTGCCAGCAGCCATGACAGGGGGATTGCGGATACGCAGTATTTT
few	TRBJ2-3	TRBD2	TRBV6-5	CASSSTLAGYRTQYF	TGTGCCAGCAGTTCCACACTAGCGGGGTACCGTACGCAGTATTTT
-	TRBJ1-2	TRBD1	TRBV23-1	CASSQSSGGLDYGYTF	TGCGCCAGCAGTCAATCATCAGGGGGCTTGGACTATGGCTACACCTTC
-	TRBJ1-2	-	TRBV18	CASSPDQTNYGYTF	TGTGCCAGCTCACCGGACCAGACAAACTATGGCTACACCTTC
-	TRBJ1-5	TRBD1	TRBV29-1	CSVAPGTGDEPQHF	TGCAGCGTTGCCCCTGGGACAGGGGACGAGCCCCAGCATTTT
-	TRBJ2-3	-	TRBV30	CAWRETGASDTQYF	TGTGCCTGGAGAGAGACCGGGGCCTCAGATACGCAGTATTTT
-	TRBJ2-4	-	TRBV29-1	CSALRDAKNIQYF	TGCAGCGCCCTTCGGGACGCCAAAAACATTCAGTACTTC
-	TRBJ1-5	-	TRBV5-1	CASSLGGDQPQHF	TGCGCCAGCAGCTTGGGTGGCGATCAGCCCCAGCATTTT
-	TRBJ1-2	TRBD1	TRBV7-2	CASSMDRAAGYTF	TGTGCCAGCAGCATGGACAGGGCGGCTGGCTACACCTTC
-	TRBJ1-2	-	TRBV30	CAWNEGLTYGYTF	TGTGCCTGGAACGAGGGCTTAACCTATGGCTACACCTTC
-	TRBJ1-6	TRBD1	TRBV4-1	CASSQAETGVSPLHF	TGCGCCAGCAGCCAAGCGGAGACAGGGGTTTCACCCCTCCACTTT
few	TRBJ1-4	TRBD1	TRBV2	CASSEQPGGGKLFF	TGTGCCAGCAGTGAACAGCCAGGGGGAGGAAAACTGTTTTTT